The 13 T cell receptor beta chains presented below share a single source sample, sequenced in a study of shared T cell receptors in the human thymus. Measured with immunoSEQ multiplex PCR; TCRdb has only the in-frame clones, and not every one. The sample contains 640,000 or so clones, approximately 87% of which appear only once. These data were likewise used in another study, on human thymus T cells.

The sequencing input was thymocytes. These receptors all come from a boy under three years old with a congenital heart defect.

This clone was seen just once. V and J are TRBV19 and TRBJ2-6, with D unclear. Germline CDR1 LNHDA, CDR2 SQIVND (reference sequence). The germline V and J ends were trimmed by 2 bases and 3 bases, with 8 bases remaining between them. The CDR3 contains 15 residues. The CDR3 sequence: CASSISCFGANVLTF. The DNA of the CDR3 is TGTGCCAGTAGTATATCCTGTTTTGGGGCCAACGTCCTGACTTTC.

The J gene is TRBJ1-2, the V gene TRBV27; 7 positions agree with TRBD1. The germline V gene has CDR1 MNHEY and CDR2 SMNVEV (reference sequence). This CDR3 has 13 amino acids. V was pared by 6 bases and J by 5 bases, with 6 bases of the junction left unmatched. CDR3 in DNA: TGTGCCAGCAGGGCAAGACAGGGTTATGGCTACACCTTC. It codes for CASRARQGYGYTF.

J is TRBJ1-2 and V is TRBV6-5; 10 positions agree with TRBD1. The CDR3 is 14 amino acids. The germline CDR1 and CDR2 sequences are MNHEY and SVGAGI. V shed 8 bases, J shed 2 bases, and the junction held 5 bases outside the gene matches. The chain's CDR3 is CASLDRGRNYGYTF. In nucleotides, the CDR3 is TGTGCCAGCCTGGACAGGGGGAGGAACTATGGCTACACCTTC.

This clone showed up just once. This chain joins TRBV12-5 and TRBJ2-7, with D maybe TRBD1 (5 bases). V shed 0 bases and J shed 3 bases, with 9 bases lying between them. Germline values: CDR1 LGHNT, CDR2 FRNRAP. This CDR3 is built from 14 residues. DNA for the CDR3: TGTGCTAGTGGTTTGGTTGCCAGGGACTACGAGCAGTACTTC. It codes for CASGLVARDYEQYF. The full variable domain, with the rest looked up from reference TRBV12-5 and TRBJ2-7, is DARVTQTPRHKVTEMGQEVTMRCQPILGHNTVFWYRQTMMQGLELLAYFRNRAPLDDSGMPKDRFSAEMPDATLATLKIQPSEPRDSAVYFCASGLVARDYEQYFGPGTRLTVT.

The chain uses TRBV7-9 and TRBJ2-7; no clear D gene. The CDR3 has 14 amino acids. V dropped 3 bases and J dropped 2 bases, with 11 bases sitting between them. Germline CDR1 is SEHNR and CDR2 is FQNEAQ (reference sequence). CDR3 residues: CASSFKLLPYEQYF. CDR3 DNA sequence: TGTGCCAGCAGCTTTAAACTCCTCCCCTACGAGCAGTACTTC. Drawing the rest from reference TRBV7-9 and TRBJ2-7, the complete variable domain is DTGVSQNPRHKITKRGQNVTFRCDPISEHNRLYWYRQTLGQGPEFLTYFQNEAQLEKSRLLSDRFSAERPKGSFSTLEIQRTEQGDSAMYLCASSFKLLPYEQYFGPGTRLTVT.

CDR3 in amino acids: CASSSKASGFPYEQYF. The CDR3 bases are TGTGCCAGCAGCTCGAAAGCTTCGGGGTTCCCCTACGAGCAGTACTTC. The chain carries TRBV5-4 and TRBJ2-7, with D perhaps matching TRBD2 (5 bases). Trimming removed 3 bases from V and 2 bases from J, with 18 bases in between. CDR3 length: 16 amino acids. Looked up from germline, CDR1 is SGHNT and CDR2 is YYREEE (reference sequence).

The chain is built from TRBV27 and TRBJ2-3, with D possibly TRBD2 on 5 matching bases. This CDR3 has 12 residues. Trimming stripped 9 bases from V and 0 bases from J, with 7 bases between. The germline V gene encodes CDR1 MNHEY and CDR2 SMNVEV (reference sequence). The CDR3 nucleotides are TGTGCCAGTCGGGGTAGCACAGATACGCAGTATTTT. This encodes CASRGSTDTQYF.

The chain is built from TRBV6-5 and TRBJ1-6; 9 bases align to TRBD1. CDR1 MNHEY and CDR2 SVGAGI come from the germline V gene. Trimming removed 6 bases from V and 16 bases from J; junction bases left unmatched: 7. CDR3 length: 12 residues. CDR3 sequence: CASSPGQGKLHF. The CDR3 DNA sequence: TGTGCCAGCAGCCCAGGACAGGGGAAACTCCACTTT.

J is TRBJ1-6 and V is TRBV11-2; D is possibly TRBD1 (6 bases). Germline-derived CDR1 and CDR2 are SGHAT and FQNNGV. V lost 4 bases to trimming and J lost 6 bases, with 22 bases between them. The CDR3 covers 18 residues. CDR3 protein: CASSSRGGGLRTNSPLHF. DNA for the CDR3: TGTGCCAGCAGCTCCCGGGGGGGCGGGCTTCGGACTAATTCACCCCTCCACTTT.

In its sample, this clone was seen once. V is TRBV6-1 and J is TRBJ1-1; weak D call: TRBD1 (5 bases). Germline V gene sequence: CDR1 MNHNS, CDR2 SASEGT. Trimming took 6 bases from V and 2 from J, leaving 10 bases between them. The CDR3 is made up of 13 amino acids. Here the CDR3 DNA reads TGTGCCAGCAGCATACAGGTAAACACTGAAGCTTTCTTT. Its translation: CASSIQVNTEAFF.

The chain couples TRBV5-4 to TRBJ1-2; perhaps TRBD1 as D (5 bases). Germline assignment: CDR1 SGHNT and CDR2 YYREEE (reference sequence). This CDR3 spans 14 amino acids. V was trimmed by 3 bases and J by 2 bases, leaving 11 bases between them. CDR3 nucleotide sequence: TGTGCCAGCAGCTCAGAGGACAAGAACTATGGCTACACCTTC. Amino acids: CASSSEDKNYGYTF.

This chain connects TRBV20-1 to TRBJ2-1; D not certain. There are 10 residues in the CDR3. V gave up 5 bases and J gave up 5 bases, with 4 bases separating them. Germline CDR1 is DFQATT and CDR2 is SNEGSKA (reference sequence). CDR3: CSALHNEQFF. The CDR3 DNA reads TGCAGTGCTCTACACAATGAGCAGTTCTTC.

The chain recombines TRBV9 with TRBJ2-5, with 14 bases fitting TRBD2. There are 18 residues in the CDR3. The germline CDR1 and CDR2 sequences are SGDLS and YYNGEE. V gave up 0 bases and J gave up 5 bases; unmatched junction bases: 9. CDR3 nucleotide sequence: TGTGCCAGCAGCGTAGGTCGACTAGCGGGGGGGAATAGGGAGACCCAGTACTTC. This codes for CASSVGRLAGGNRETQYF.